The 12 T cell receptor beta chains below all came from one sample that was sequenced in a study of shared clonotypes between healthy human individuals. The assay was immunoSEQ multiplex PCR, and TCRdb's table has in-frame clones only and misses some. The sample contains about 560,000 clones, roughly 79% of which appear only once. Source material: PBMCs. These receptors all stem from a woman between 40 and 55 years old in good health. Some clones in this sample may be carry-over from other donors' samples.

The sample holds a few counts of this clone. V gene TRBV2 combines with J gene TRBJ1-1, with D maybe TRBD1 (5 bases). The length of the CDR3 is 13 residues. Trimming removed 3 bases at V and 1 base at J, with 6 bases between. Looked up from germline, CDR1 is SNHLY and CDR2 is FYNNEI. The CDR3 DNA reads as TGTGCCAGCAGTGAGACAGCGAACACTGAAGCTTTCTTT. Encoded protein: CASSETANTEAFF. Variable domain in full (rest from reference TRBV2 and TRBJ1-1): EPEVTQTPSHQVTQMGQEVILRCVPISNHLYFYWYRQILGQKVEFLVSFYNNEISEKSEIFDDQFSVERPDGSNFTLKIRSTKLEDSAMYFCASSETANTEAFFGQGTRLTVV.

The V gene is TRBV18, the J gene TRBJ2-7; no reliable D call. CDR3 length: 12 residues. With 0 bases removed from V and 6 bases from J, the gap between germline ends came to 6 bases. Germline V gene sequence: CDR1 KGHSH, CDR2 LQKENI. CDR3 DNA sequence: TGTGCCAGCTCACCACCGGCAGGCGAGCAGTACTTC. This translates into CASSPPAGEQYF.

The chain is built from TRBV5-1 and TRBJ2-7; the D is unclear. Per germline, CDR1 SGHRS and CDR2 YFSETQ. CDR3 length equals 10 residues. Trimming left V 2 bases short and J 7 bases short, with 4 bases between. Here the CDR3 DNA reads TGCGCCAGCAGCTTTGGGGAGCAGTACTTC. It specifies CASSFGEQYF. The full variable domain, rest sourced from reference TRBV5-1 and TRBJ2-7, is KAGVTQTPRYLIKTRGQQVTLSCSPISGHRSVSWYQQTPGQGLQFLFEYFSETQRNKGNFPGRFSGRQFSNSRSEMNVSTLELGDSALYLCASSFGEQYFGPGTRLTVT.

The genes are TRBV28 and TRBJ1-4; no clear D. CDR1 and CDR2 from the germline V gene are MDHEN and SYDVKM. V lost 6 bases and J lost 0, with 5 bases in between. The CDR3 extends over 13 amino acids. CDR3 coding DNA: TGTGCCAGCAGGAGGGCAACTAATGAAAAACTGTTTTTT. Protein sequence: CASRRATNEKLFF.

The rearrangement joins TRBV7-3 to TRBJ2-1, with D maybe TRBD1 (6 bases). The V gene lost 5 bases and the J gene lost 5 bases, with 10 bases spanning the gap. The germline V gene encodes CDR1 SGHTA and CDR2 FQGTGA. The CDR3 runs 13 residues. The CDR3 DNA is TGTGCCAGCAGCAGGACAGTTAACAATGAGCAGTTCTTC. Translation: CASSRTVNNEQFF.

The CDR3 DNA is TGTGCCAGCAGGGGGCCGGGCACTGAAGCTTTCTTT. It translates to CASRGPGTEAFF. The genes are TRBV6-5 and TRBJ1-1; maybe TRBD1 (5 bases). Germline-derived CDR1 and CDR2 are MNHEY and SVGAGI. V was trimmed by 6 bases and J by 4 bases, leaving 9 bases between them. CDR3 length: 12 residues.

This clone was counted once. V usage is TRBV18 and J usage is TRBJ1-1, with 7 bases that match TRBD1. The CDR3 is made up of 15 amino acids. The V and J ends lost 1 base and 3 bases, in that order; junction bases with no gene match: 5. Germline assignment: CDR1 KGHSH and CDR2 LQKENI. CDR3 in DNA: TGTGCCAGCTCACCACGTGCAGGGGGAGACACTGAAGCTTTCTTT. Translation: CASSPRAGGDTEAFF.

The chain recombines TRBV7-9 with TRBJ2-5; 12 bases match TRBD2. Trimming removed 5 bases from V and 0 bases from J; junction bases left unmatched: 7. The CDR3 runs to 17 residues. Germline-derived CDR1 and CDR2 are SEHNR and FQNEAQ (reference sequence). Written as DNA, the CDR3 is TGTGCCAGCAGCACACGACGGACTAGCGGGAACCAAGAGACCCAGTACTTC. Protein: CASSTRRTSGNQETQYF.

The chain carries TRBV5-1 and TRBJ2-4, with 11 positions matching TRBD2. The CDR3 spans 18 residues. V was clipped by 4 bases and J by 1 base; unmatched bases: 10. Germline CDR1 SGHRS, CDR2 YFSETQ. This chain's CDR3 is CASSLEGPSGRAKNIQYF. In DNA, the CDR3 is TGCGCCAGCAGCCTGGAGGGTCCTAGCGGGAGGGCCAAAAACATTCAGTACTTC.

In nucleotides, the CDR3 is TGTGCCAGCAGCTTGGGCAGGGGCTCTGGGGCCAACGTCCTGACTTTC. Translated, it gives CASSLGRGSGANVLTF. The rearrangement uses TRBV5-6 and TRBJ2-6, with a weak D call TRBD1 (6 bases). This CDR3 is built from 16 residues. The germline gives CDR1 SGHDT, CDR2 YYEEEE. V lost 0 bases to trimming and J lost 0 bases, with 7 bases between them.

The V gene is TRBV11-3, the J gene TRBJ2-1; perhaps TRBD1 as D (5 bases). The ends were cut back, 1 base at V and 0 bases at J, with 16 bases in the middle. Germline V gene sequence: CDR1 SGHNT, CDR2 YENEEA. The CDR3 has 18 residues. In DNA form, the CDR3 reads TGTGCCAGCAGCTTAGGGTGGAGACAGTCCAGCTCCTACAATGAGCAGTTCTTC. Translated: CASSLGWRQSSSYNEQFF.

The rearrangement uses TRBV28 and TRBJ2-5; D gene uncertain. The end of the DNA fits TRBJ2-7 better, so the J call may be wrong. Germline-derived CDR1 and CDR2 are MDHEN and SYDVKM. This CDR3 has 13 residues. The CDR3 protein is CASSFPGPYEQYF. The CDR3 DNA reads as TGTGCCAGCAGTTTCCCCGGACCCTACGAGCAGTACTTC.